The sequence of this T cell receptor (beta chain) was determined in a study of control samples from healthy donors and cancer patients. Here immunoSEQ multiplex PCR was the method, and the copy in TCRdb shows in-frame clones only, minus some. The sample lists fewer than 500,000 clones; around 90% were seen once. The ends were cut back, 0 bases at V and 9 bases at J, with 9 bases in the middle. Looked up from germline, CDR1 is GTSNPN and CDR2 is SVGIG (reference sequence). The CDR3 totals 13 residues. Source material: PBMCs. This receptor was identified in a man aged 40-50 years with head and neck cancer. The rearrangement uses TRBV30 and TRBJ1-6; D unresolved. The CDR3 DNA reads TGTGCCTGGAGTGTTGAGGAACGTTCACCCCTCCACTTT. Translating gives CAWSVEERSPLHF.